These 21 T cell receptor beta chains came from one sample sequenced in a study of T cell responses to AZD1222 COVID-19 vaccine. TCRdb's copy holds only in-frame clones and misses some; the assay was immunoSEQ multiplex PCR. The sample records 140,000 to 150,000 clones, around 90% being singletons. Sample: peripheral blood, taken on day 0 of AZD1222 vaccination. These receptors were obtained from an adult in good health.

V usage is TRBV27 and J usage is TRBJ1-1; 7 bases agree with TRBD1. The CDR3 is made up of 15 amino acids. The germline V gene encodes CDR1 MNHEY and CDR2 SMNVEV (reference sequence). With V trimmed by 6 bases and J by 1 base, 8 bases remained unmatched. The CDR3 here is CASSLIWTGNTEAFF. CDR3 bases: TGTGCCAGCAGCCTCATTTGGACAGGGAACACTGAAGCTTTCTTT.

The chain combines TRBV6-5 with TRBJ2-5, with 7 positions matching TRBD2. The CDR3 is 15 residues long. V lost 2 bases and J lost 4; bases outside the gene matches: 7. Germline-derived CDR1 and CDR2 are MNHEY and SVGAGI. CDR3 bases: TGTGCCAGCAGTTACGGGGGGGGGTCCGGAGAGACCCAGTACTTC. Residues: CASSYGGGSGETQYF.

This chain connects TRBV29-1 to TRBJ2-1; D not certain. V was shortened by 8 bases and J by 7 bases, with 18 bases between the two germline ends. The CDR3 sequence is 13 residues long. Germline CDR1 SQVTM, CDR2 ANQGSEA. The DNA for the CDR3 is TGCAGCCTCCTCGAGAATAGCAAGAATGAGCAGTTCTTC. This translates into CSLLENSKNEQFF.

V is TRBV28 and J is TRBJ1-5; 8 bases agree with TRBD1. Trimming at V came to 5 bases and at J to 2 bases, leaving 8 bases not matched to a gene. CDR3 length equals 16 residues. CDR1 is MDHEN and CDR2 is SYDVKM in the germline V gene. The CDR3 spells CASSHGTGARNQPQHF. The CDR3 DNA reads as TGTGCCAGCAGTCACGGGACAGGCGCCCGCAATCAGCCCCAGCATTTT.

The V call is TRBV5-4, the J call TRBJ1-4; 7 nucleotides match TRBD1. The CDR3 has 16 amino acids. Germline V gene sequence: CDR1 SGHNT, CDR2 YYREEE (reference sequence). V lost 9 bases to trimming and J lost 4 bases; unmatched junction nucleotides: 15. This CDR3 is CATSDRVWGGNEKLFF. The CDR3 DNA reads TGTGCCACCTCAGACAGGGTGTGGGGGGGTAATGAAAAACTGTTTTTT.

V usage is TRBV24-1 and J usage is TRBJ1-2; D may be TRBD1 (6 bases). This CDR3 has 16 residues. In germline, CDR1 is KGHDR, CDR2 SFDVKD. V lost 5 bases, J lost 2 bases, and 17 bases lay in between. CDR3 sequence (DNA): TGTGCCACCAGTGGTCCGACAGGACTCCTCAACTATGGCTACACCTTC. It encodes CATSGPTGLLNYGYTF.

The chain recombines TRBV11-2 with TRBJ1-6; D may be TRBD1 (5 bases). The germline gives CDR1 SGHAT, CDR2 FQNNGV. This CDR3 is 17 amino acids long. The ends were cut back, 4 bases at V and 0 bases at J, with 13 bases in the middle. The CDR3 DNA reads as TGTGCCAGCAGCTGGGGGAGTGCGTTCTCCTATAATTCACCCCTCCACTTT. This gives the protein CASSWGSAFSYNSPLHF.

V is TRBV28 and J is TRBJ1-1; no reliable D call. The CDR3 has 14 residues. Trimming took 3 bases from V and 10 from J, leaving 18 bases between them. CDR1 and CDR2 from the germline V gene are MDHEN and SYDVKM. In DNA, the CDR3 is TGTGCCAGCAGTTTTGTGGGCGCCGTCGTTGGAGCTTTCTTT. Translating gives CASSFVGAVVGAFF.

CDR3 sequence reads: CASSYGGVRTEAFF. The CDR3 DNA sequence: TGTGCCAGCAGTTACGGGGGGGTGAGGACTGAAGCTTTCTTT. The genes are TRBV6-5 and TRBJ1-1, with D possibly being TRBD1 (5 bases). The germline V gene has CDR1 MNHEY and CDR2 SVGAGI. V dropped 2 bases and J dropped 5 bases, with 12 bases sitting between them. The CDR3 totals 14 residues.

The chain couples TRBV3-1 (or the pseudogene TRBV3-2) to TRBJ2-1, with D maybe TRBD1 (6 bases). V was cut by 4 bases and J by 1 base, with 17 bases left in between. Germline CDR1 is LGHDT and CDR2 is YNNKEL (reference sequence). The length of the CDR3 is 17 residues. The chain's CDR3 is CASSRNTWTASYNEQFF. CDR3 DNA: TGTGCCAGCAGCCGGAATACCTGGACAGCGTCCTACAATGAGCAGTTCTTC.

This rearrangement joins TRBV5-1 to TRBJ2-6; D is ambiguous. Germline CDR1 reads SGHRS; CDR2 reads YFSETQ. The V end lost 2 bases, the J end lost 0 bases, and 3 bases lay between the germline ends. The CDR3 extends over 14 amino acids. CDR3: CASSFDSGANVLTF. For the CDR3, the DNA is TGCGCCAGCAGCTTCGACTCTGGGGCCAACGTCCTGACTTTC.

As to this clone: No DNA is shown, since the ends of the CDR3 on it are uncertain; the CDR3 is the one TCRdb lists. The chain carries TRBV27 and TRBJ2-7; the D call of TRBD1 is as the table states it, not checked on the DNA. Germline V CDR1 and CDR2: MNHEY, SMNVEV (reference sequence). The CDR3 is 16 residues long, ends included. The CDR3 sequence is CASSILGTGGPNEQYF.

The chain joins TRBV4-1 to TRBJ1-2, with 10 nucleotides matching TRBD1. Per the germline V gene, CDR1 is MGHRA and CDR2 is YSYEKL. Trimming at V came to 1 base and at J to 8 bases, leaving 7 bases not matched to a gene. The CDR3 contains 15 residues. The DNA for the CDR3 is TGCGCCAGCAGCCAAGCGGGACAGGGGAGAGTAGGCTACACCTTC. Its translation is CASSQAGQGRVGYTF.

The gene calls are TRBV6-5 and TRBJ1-2, with a tentative D call TRBD1 (5 bases). Germline CDR1 reads MNHEY; CDR2 reads SVGAGI. The germline V and J ends were trimmed by 7 bases and 5 bases, with 11 bases remaining between them. This CDR3 has 12 residues. In DNA, the CDR3 is TGTGCCAGCACCTTGACAGTTTATGGCTACACCTTC. Its translation: CASTLTVYGYTF.

The rearrangement joins TRBV5-6 to TRBJ2-4; 10 positions agree with TRBD2. Germline lookup yields CDR1 SGHDT and CDR2 YYEEEE. The CDR3 length is 19 residues. After removal of 2 bases from V and 1 base from J, the junction contained 12 bases not matched to a gene. The CDR3 here is CASSFSFGTSVYAKNIQYF. The CDR3 DNA follows: TGTGCCAGCAGCTTTTCGTTTGGGACTAGCGTTTATGCCAAAAACATTCAGTACTTC.

The V gene is TRBV19, the J gene TRBJ1-2, with D unresolved. The CDR3 runs to 14 residues. Trimming took 3 bases from V and 7 from J, leaving 15 bases between them. Germline V gives CDR1 LNHDA, CDR2 SQIVND (reference sequence). CDR3 DNA: TGTGCCAGTAGTATTTTACTTGGGCCGGGTGGCTACACCTTC. It specifies CASSILLGPGGYTF.

This clone was seen a single time. This chain connects TRBV25-1 to TRBJ1-1; D unresolved. Trimming cost V 8 bases and J 9 bases, with 16 bases left between them. The CDR3 runs 12 residues. The germline V gene has CDR1 MGHDK and CDR2 SYGVNS. CDR3 region: CASADRGTQAFF. CDR3 coding DNA: TGTGCCAGCGCGGATCGGGGAACCCAAGCTTTCTTT.

The V gene is TRBV10-3, the J gene TRBJ2-6; 7 bases are a match to TRBD1. Germline V gene data show CDR1 as ENHRY and CDR2 as SYGVKD. The V gene end was trimmed by 10 bases and the J gene end by 0 bases; junction bases not matched to a gene: 9. The length of the CDR3 is 16 residues. The CDR3 DNA is TGTGCCAGCGAACAGGGGATACTCTCTGGGGCCAACGTCCTGACTTTC. It is translated as CASEQGILSGANVLTF.

The V call is TRBV4-2, the J call TRBJ1-2; 8 bases are shared with TRBD1. Trimming removed 1 base from V and 5 bases from J; junction bases left unmatched: 3. The V gene's germline CDR1 is LGHNA and CDR2 YNFKEQ. The CDR3 spans 14 residues. CDR3 bases: TGTGCCAGCAGCCAAGTGAGACAGGGGTATGGCTACACCTTC. Its protein product is CASSQVRQGYGYTF.

The chain combines TRBV20-1 with TRBJ2-3; tentatively, D is TRBD1 (6 bases). V shed 3 bases and J shed 9 bases, with 19 bases lying between them. This CDR3 comprises 14 residues. Germline loops: CDR1 DFQATT, CDR2 SNEGSKA (reference sequence). CDR3 in DNA: TGCAGTGCTAGTTTACCAGGGGATCTCGGAACGCAGTATTTT. Protein product: CSASLPGDLGTQYF.

This chain uses TRBV4-1 with TRBJ1-5; weak D call: TRBD1 (6 bases). The germline gives CDR1 MGHRA, CDR2 YSYEKL. This CDR3 contains 18 residues. V was cut by 1 base and J by 6 bases, with 22 bases left in between. Written as DNA, the CDR3 is TGCGCCAGCAGCCAAGTTTCTTACCGGGGGGCGCTTGGTCAGCCCCAGCATTTT. It is translated as CASSQVSYRGALGQPQHF.